A selection of T cell receptor beta chains follows, all from one sample in a study of blood T cell repertoires in COVID-19. Profiling relied on immunoSEQ multiplex PCR, and the TCRdb table lists in-frame clones only, not all of them. Among 350,000 to 550,000 clones listed, around 87% were seen once. The specimen sequenced was PBMCs or T cells enriched from blood (not recorded which). The receptors originated from a young man who had recovered from COVID-19. Both conserved end residues are part of each CDR3. Each record gives: V gene, clone size, D gene, J gene, CDR3 protein, CDR3 DNA. A D gene is named only where the DNA matches it firmly. Clone size, where shown, is once, few, many, or a class for clones that have expanded.

TRBV4-1	few	-	TRBJ2-7	CASSQDRTAPEQYF	TGCGCCAGCAGCCAAGATAGGACTGCCCCGGAGCAGTACTTC
TRBV12-5	-	-	TRBJ1-1	CASGFGLPNTEAFF	TGTGCTAGTGGTTTTGGACTGCCGAACACTGAAGCTTTCTTT
TRBV10-1	-	-	TRBJ2-5	CASSEGGRETQYF	TGCGCCAGCAGCGAAGGGGGTAGAGAGACCCAGTACTTC
TRBV5-1	-	-	TRBJ2-3	CASSPEARGTSTDTQYF	TGCGCCAGCAGCCCGGAGGCTCGGGGAACTAGCACAGATACGCAGTATTTT
TRBV7-8	once	TRBD1	TRBJ2-1	CASSLGQGINSEQFF	TGTGCCAGCAGTTTGGGACAGGGTATTAACTCTGAGCAGTTCTTC
TRBV3-1/TRBV3-2	-	-	TRBJ2-1	CASSRELESSYNEQFF	TGTGCCAGCAGCCGGGAACTAGAGAGCTCCTACAATGAGCAGTTCTTC
TRBV20-1	few	-	TRBJ2-5	CSASPPGRAETQYF	TGCAGTGCTAGTCCCCCCGGCAGGGCGGAGACCCAGTACTTC
TRBV10-2	-	-	TRBJ1-5	CASRGLDSNQPQHF	TGCGCCAGCAGAGGACTGGATAGCAATCAGCCCCAGCATTTT
TRBV30	-	-	TRBJ1-2	CAWMGQGIIGYTF	TGTGCCTGGATGGGGCAGGGGATCATTGGCTACACCTTC
TRBV28	-	-	TRBJ1-5	CASSPGGYKAQPQHF	TGTGCCAGCAGTCCCGGCGGTTACAAAGCCCAGCCCCAGCATTTT
TRBV11-2	-	-	TRBJ2-7	CASTPFAREPYEQYF	TGTGCCAGCACTCCCTTTGCCCGGGAACCCTACGAGCAGTACTTC
TRBV19	-	-	TRBJ1-1	CASSIVAGLNTEAFF	TGTGCCAGTAGTATAGTTGCAGGATTGAACACTGAAGCTTTCTTT
TRBV5-1	-	-	TRBJ2-2	CASSLRLGRTGELFF	TGCGCCAGCAGCTTAAGACTAGGTCGCACCGGGGAGCTGTTTTTT
TRBV28	-	-	TRBJ1-6	CASSSRGGSPLHF	TGTGCCAGCAGTTCCAGGGGCGGTTCACCCCTCCACTTT
TRBV18	-	TRBD1	TRBJ2-3	CASSKGAGDTQYF	TGTGCCAGCTCAAAGGGGGCAGGAGATACGCAGTATTTT
TRBV28	-	TRBD1	TRBJ2-5	CASSTGGLQTQYF	TGTGCCAGCAGTACAGGGGGCCTCCAGACCCAGTACTTC
TRBV28	-	-	TRBJ2-7	CASSRPDPTSIYEQYF	TGTGCCAGCAGTAGGCCCGACCCGACTAGTATCTACGAGCAGTACTTC
TRBV12-3/TRBV12-4	-	-	TRBJ2-5	CASSSEQAQYF	TGTGCCAGCAGCTCCGAGCAGGCCCAGTACTTC
TRBV2	-	-	TRBJ1-3	CASSTGISSGNTIYF	TGTGCCAGCAGCACAGGAATTAGCTCTGGAAACACCATATATTTT
TRBV5-1	-	TRBD1	TRBJ2-3	CASSLSPGQGGRTQYF	TGCGCCAGCAGCTTGTCCCCGGGACAGGGGGGTAGGACGCAGTATTTT
TRBV18	-	TRBD2	TRBJ2-5	CASSPTGTRPKETQYF	TGTGCCAGCTCACCGACCGGGACTAGGCCTAAAGAGACCCAGTACTTC
TRBV6-5	-	-	TRBJ1-6	CASSWKQPPSNSPLHF	TGTGCCAGCAGTTGGAAACAGCCTCCTTCTAATTCACCCCTCCACTTT
TRBV4-1	-	TRBD1	TRBJ1-2	CASSQKTGVIYGYTF	TGCGCCAGCAGCCAAAAGACAGGGGTCATCTATGGCTACACCTTC
TRBV11-2	-	TRBD1	TRBJ2-3	CASSPLRQGEVADTQYF	TGTGCCAGCAGCCCTCTTCGACAGGGGGAGGTTGCAGATACGCAGTATTTT
TRBV19	-	TRBD2	TRBJ2-1	CASSTGTSSYNEQFF	TGTGCCAGTAGTACCGGGACTAGCAGTTACAATGAGCAGTTCTTC
TRBV7-2	-	TRBD2	TRBJ2-3	CASSPDSGRGGDTQYF	TGTGCCAGCAGCCCAGATAGCGGGAGGGGCGGAGATACGCAGTATTTT
TRBV24-1	-	-	TRBJ1-2	CATSDPGWDYGYTF	TGTGCCACCAGTGATCCGGGGTGGGACTATGGCTACACCTTC
TRBV28	-	TRBD1	TRBJ1-2	CASSWGDRVTYGYTF	TGTGCCAGCAGTTGGGGGGACAGGGTGACCTATGGCTACACCTTC
TRBV19	-	-	TRBJ2-1	CASSIVEGSYNEQFF	TGTGCCAGTAGTATAGTGGAGGGCTCCTACAATGAGCAGTTCTTC
TRBV6-5	once	TRBD2	TRBJ2-2	CASSRTSGYTGELFF	TGTGCCAGCAGTCGGACTAGCGGATACACCGGGGAGCTGTTTTTT
TRBV18	-	TRBD2	TRBJ2-1	CASSPAVTGGEQFF	TGTGCCAGCTCACCAGCGGTGACGGGAGGCGAGCAGTTCTTC
TRBV5-1	-	-	TRBJ1-2	CASSLEGTFGYTF	TGCGCCAGCAGCTTGGAAGGGACTTTTGGCTACACCTTC
TRBV18	-	-	TRBJ1-1	CASSPGVTNTEAFF	TGTGCCAGCTCGCCCGGGGTTACGAACACTGAAGCTTTCTTT
TRBV7-9	-	-	TRBJ1-1	CASSESKNTEAFF	TGTGCCAGCAGCGAAAGCAAGAACACTGAAGCTTTCTTT
TRBV6-5	few	-	TRBJ1-1	CASSYSTVSGNTEAFF	TGTGCCAGCAGTTACTCGACTGTCTCGGGGAACACTGAAGCTTTCTTT
TRBV30	-	TRBD1	TRBJ2-7	CAWNGRDRAYEQYF	TGTGCCTGGAACGGCCGGGACAGGGCCTACGAGCAGTACTTC
TRBV11-2	once	TRBD2	TRBJ2-7	CASSQTGTTFYYEQYF	TGTGCCAGCAGCCAGACCGGGACTACTTTCTACTACGAGCAGTACTTC
TRBV28	-	-	TRBJ1-3	CASKGVLSGNTIYF	TGTGCCAGCAAAGGGGTGCTCTCTGGAAACACCATATATTTT
TRBV18	-	-	TRBJ2-7	CASSPALNSYEQYF	TGTGCCAGCTCACCCGCCCTCAACAGCTACGAGCAGTACTTC
TRBV5-6	-	TRBD1	TRBJ1-2	CASSFRDRDYGYTF	TGTGCCAGCAGCTTCCGGGACAGAGACTATGGCTACACCTTC
TRBV9	-	TRBD1	TRBJ1-6	CASSVAGGQGSSPLHF	TGTGCCAGCAGCGTAGCTGGGGGACAGGGCAGTTCACCCCTCCACTTT
TRBV7-9	-	TRBD1	TRBJ1-5	CASSSPTGGNQPQHF	TGTGCCAGCAGCTCCCCGACAGGGGGCAATCAGCCCCAGCATTTT
TRBV5-1	-	-	TRBJ2-2	CASSLMSGGVNTGELFF	TGCGCCAGCAGCTTGATGTCCGGGGGAGTCAACACCGGGGAGCTGTTTTTT
TRBV2	-	TRBD2	TRBJ2-1	CASSKWTSGSRSRGNEQFF	TGTGCCAGCAGTAAATGGACTAGCGGGAGTAGGTCCAGGGGCAATGAGCAGTTCTTC
TRBV7-9	-	-	TRBJ1-2	CASSRSEEGYTF	TGTGCCAGCAGCCGGAGTGAAGAGGGCTACACCTTC
TRBV28	-	TRBD1	TRBJ1-2	CASRFIPGTGTDGYTF	TGTGCCAGCAGGTTTATACCCGGGACAGGGACAGATGGCTACACCTTC
TRBV7-2	-	TRBD2	TRBJ2-7	CASSPTSGSSYEQYF	TGTGCCAGCAGCCCCACGAGCGGGAGCTCCTACGAGCAGTACTTC
TRBV10-2	once	TRBD2	TRBJ2-1	CASRPGLTYNEQFF	TGCGCCAGCAGACCGGGACTAACTTACAATGAGCAGTTCTTC
TRBV3-1/TRBV3-2	-	-	TRBJ1-4	CASSRPVGGSGEKLFF	TGTGCCAGCAGCCGACCGGTGGGAGGGTCGGGTGAAAAACTGTTTTTT
TRBV14	-	-	TRBJ2-1	CASSQYGAGRGPEQFF	TGTGCCAGCAGCCAGTACGGGGCCGGCAGGGGTCCGGAGCAGTTCTTC
TRBV6-6	-	-	TRBJ1-5	CASSYLGPTGNQPQHF	TGTGCCAGCAGTTACCTAGGACCGACAGGAAATCAGCCCCAGCATTTT
TRBV27	-	TRBD2	TRBJ2-7	CASRAGGTTEQYF	TGTGCCAGTCGAGCGGGAGGGACTACGGAGCAGTACTTC
TRBV28	-	-	TRBJ1-2	CASSPGDRYGYTF	TGTGCCAGCAGCCCGGGGGATCGGTATGGCTACACCTTC
TRBV6-5	-	-	TRBJ2-1	CASSSALAVGNEQFF	TGTGCCAGCAGTTCGGCCTTGGCCGTCGGGAATGAGCAGTTCTTC